This entry lists 4 T cell receptor beta chains sequenced from one sample in a study of Tregs in tolerant kidney transplant recipients. Using immunoSEQ multiplex PCR, the repertoire was profiled, and TCRdb retains in-frame clones only, with some absent. The sample gives about 240,000 clones, 84% of which show up once; around 0.6% is in the top ten. The source material was CD4+ T cells from blood. All receptors derive from a human donor in good health.

Notes on this clone: This same CDR3 is encoded by further DNA sequences in the sample. The J gene is TRBJ2-7, the V gene TRBV5-4; 9 bases align to TRBD2. The germline V gene has CDR1 SGHNT and CDR2 YYREEE (reference sequence). The CDR3 consists of 14 residues. Unmatched junction bases numbered 7, after V lost 2 bases and J lost 7 bases. CDR3 sequence: CASSFVREGGEQYF. In nucleotides, the CDR3 is TGTGCCAGCAGCTTCGTGCGGGAGGGTGGGGAGCAGTACTTC.

This chain links TRBV4-1 with TRBJ2-5, with 14 positions matching TRBD2. V was pared by 0 bases and J by 0 bases, with 6 bases of the junction left unmatched. The CDR3 has 19 amino acids. The germline gives CDR1 MGHRA, CDR2 YSYEKL. CDR3 in DNA: TGCGCCAGCAGCCAAGATACCTGGACTAGCGGGGGGTACCAAGAGACCCAGTACTTC. Its translation: CASSQDTWTSGGYQETQYF.

The rearrangement joins TRBV29-1 to TRBJ2-2; D not resolved. Germline-derived CDR1 and CDR2 are SQVTM and ANQGSEA. V shed 6 bases and J shed 2 bases, with 10 bases lying between them. This CDR3 contains 13 residues. CDR3: CSVKVSNTGELFF. The CDR3 DNA reads as TGCAGCGTGAAAGTTTCTAACACCGGGGAGCTGTTTTTT.

The V gene is TRBV5-1, the J gene TRBJ2-1, with 8 bases identical to TRBD1. V was clipped by 6 bases and J by 0 bases; unmatched bases: 14. CDR3 size: 18 residues. Germline CDR1 is SGHRS and CDR2 is YFSETQ. CDR3 amino acids: CASTGTQLDRGSYNEQFF. As DNA, the CDR3 is TGCGCCAGCACCGGCACCCAGCTTGACAGGGGCTCCTACAATGAGCAGTTCTTC.